This section outlines one T cell receptor (beta chain) sequence together with its context. The source of the sample is a study of OX40 agonist ivuxolimab in advanced cancers. Sequenced by immunoSEQ multiplex PCR; TCRdb stores in-frame clones only, minus some. The table has 67,000 or so clones, approximately 86% seen once. This CDR3 has 14 residues. The germline CDR1 and CDR2 sequences are ENHRY and SYGVKD. Trimming took 2 bases from V and 0 from J, leaving 7 bases between them. V is TRBV10-3 and J is TRBJ1-1; D call uncertain. Specimen: CD4+ or CD8+ T cells sorted from blood, collected in a trial of the OX40 agonist ivuxolimab. This TCR was recovered from an adult with an advanced solid tumor such as melanoma, head and neck, liver or kidney cancer. The CDR3 coding sequence is TGTGCCATCAGTGAGATGTGGGTGAACACTGAAGCTTTCTTT. As protein: CAISEMWVNTEAFF.